This T cell receptor beta chain was sequenced during a study of blood T cell repertoires in COVID-19. Study details: Some COVID-19 samples were acute and others convalescent; all came from the United States, Italy and Spain. PBMCs, B-cell-depleted T cells, or T cells were the source of the cDNA or gDNA that made up the material.

Per the study methods: By means of reference gene primer amplification, nucleated cell counts were estimated. The assay was immunoSEQ multiplex PCR, and TCRdb's table has in-frame clones only and misses some. D and trimming were read from the DNA, whereas the V and J calls and clone size are those reported in that table. The table lists tens of thousands of clones, about 88% of them singletons, with around 3.9% in the top ten. With 1 base removed from V and 0 bases from J, the gap between germline ends came to 9 bases. From germline, CDR1 is SGHNT and CDR2 YYREEE (reference sequence). This CDR3 has 15 residues.

Sequences were obtained from peripheral blood. This receptor was identified in a man in his sixties or seventies with acute or convalescent COVID-19. This chain joins TRBV5-4 and TRBJ2-3; D uncertain. CDR3 in DNA: TGTGCCAGCAGCTTGACGGGTCGTAGCACAGATACGCAGTATTTT. Amino acids: CASSLTGRSTDTQYF. The full variable domain, rest sourced from reference TRBV5-4 and TRBJ2-3, is ETGVTQSPTHLIKTRGQQVTLRCSSQSGHNTVSWYQQALGQGPQFIFQYYREEENGRGNFPPRFSGLQFPNYSSELNVNALELDDSALYLCASSLTGRSTDTQYFGPGTRLTVL.